This TCR beta chain was sequenced in a study of T cells after posttransplantation cyclophosphamide (dated by TCRdb to about 2016). With regard to the full study: Using TRB sequencing, the study followed how the T cell repertoire rebuilt after myeloablative bone marrow transplantation with posttransplantation cyclophosphamide given as GVHD prophylaxis. TRA and TRB clonality were tightly correlated in several samples, so subsequent TCR analyses focused on TRB only. Blood from every one of the approximately 30 PTCy patients who had 1-year posttransplant specimens underwent TRB sequencing. Up to 3 additional blood samples from 2 to 5.2 years after transplant were also TRB-sequenced in 3 patients, as was pretransplant blood from 4 patients. Samples from under 40 PTCy-treated patients and under 20 related bone marrow donors of those patients were subjected to antigen receptor sequencing. Public TRB sequences were checked against a database of over 3,500 sequences associated with responses to pathogens, tumor antigens, self-antigens and alloantigens. On the study overall, not on this receptor specifically: Donor-recipient similarity was low at 1-2 months but rose over the first year, and later blood repertoires were often dominated by donor CD8+ memory clones. Across roughly 49 patients, TRB clonality was highly associated with recipient CMV seropositivity and CMV reactivation, and diversity in PTCy patients was similar to diversity in CNI/methotrexate controls. The TRB repertoires of T cells infiltrating skin or the GI tract showed only limited overlap with the TRB repertoires found in blood.

Many counts were recorded for this clone. The antigen it recognizes is unknown. No clone much larger than this one lies a single base away; base qualities are absent. Peripheral blood samples were provided by related bone marrow donors on the day of marrow donation. Peripheral blood and bone marrow mononuclear cells were isolated by Ficoll-Hypaque density centrifugation and cryopreserved. Measured from the cysteine to the phenylalanine, the CDR3 is 15 residues long. Kept here is only the CDR3 DNA, which spans 45 bases and is read in frame from base 1. The germline V gene encodes CDR1 MNHEY and CDR2 SVGAGI. V is pruned by 5 bases and J by 7 bases, leaving 9 bases of the junction without a gene match. Genomic DNA was the input for TRB sequencing, which was run either with the immunoSEQ assay at survey resolution or with the hsTCRB kit. Turning to the authors' computational methods: Initial read processing used immunoSEQ software, and repertoire analyses used the LymphoSeq R package. Clonality was calculated as 1 minus normalized Shannon entropy, and the Gini coefficient was also calculated for each TRB dataset. To infer phenotypes in unsorted samples, TRB sequences from sorted subsets of the recipient or donor were mapped onto the unsorted samples of the same recipient. This is the immuneACCESS table as TCRdb keeps it, with only in-frame sequences that have V and J called. A part of the clones is gone; compared with another copy, unresolved V genes explain less than half, and the rest is unexplained. That table furnishes V, J and clone size, whereas the DNA furnished D and trimming. This sample holds some 38,000 clones in total, without any singletons. Around 2.5% of the sample belongs to the ten largest clones.

The chain employs TRBV6-5 and TRBJ2-1, with 9 bases matching TRBD1. The material sequenced was PBMCs. The sequence was collected from a man over 45 in good health, CMV-negative, and a related stem cell transplant donor. CDR3 sequence: CASSPWDRESNEQFF. The nucleotide sequence is TGTGCCAGCAGTCCCTGGGACAGGGAATCAAATGAGCAGTTCTTC.